This T cell receptor (beta chain) was sequenced in a study of cytomegalovirus exposure and HLA in healthy donors. Study observations and caveats: A later analysis linked a missense DCLRE1C variant to TCR beta V- and J-gene trimming.

The germline V and J ends were trimmed by 4 bases and 0 bases, with 14 bases remaining between them. This CDR3 has 16 amino acids. Germline values: CDR1 SGHDN, CDR2 FVKESK. It was with 60 Vbeta and 13 Jbeta primers that the PCR ran. The method was immunoSEQ multiplex PCR; TCRdb's version includes in-frame clones alone and lacks a portion of them. The data contain approximately 150,000 clones, 80% of them seen just once; the ten biggest clones take up over 0.95%. Notes on this clone: Its antigen remains unknown.

This TCR came from a woman aged 45 to 65 in good health and CMV-seronegative. The specimen sequenced was PBMCs. The V call is TRBV14, the J call TRBJ2-3; TRBD2 might be the D (7 bases). CDR3 DNA sequence: TGTGCCAGCAGCCCCCCTCGGGGGGCTAGCACAGATACGCAGTATTTT. Protein product: CASSPPRGASTDTQYF.